The next 12 T cell receptor beta chains were all read from a single sample in a study of T cell changes during pregnancy in multiple sclerosis. Repertoires were generated with immunoSEQ multiplex PCR, while TCRdb's copy carries only in-frame clones and drops some. The sample holds roughly 100,000 clones; 91% are singletons and the top ten take around 3.2%. The specimen comprised peripheral blood, sampled in the second trimester of pregnancy. The receptor set was obtained from a female donor with multiple sclerosis, enrolled in a pregnancy study.

The V gene is TRBV6-6, the J gene TRBJ1-2; a possible D gene is TRBD1 (6 bases). V shed 5 bases and J shed 4 bases, with 17 bases lying between them. The CDR3 is made up of 15 amino acids. The germline V gene has CDR1 MNHNY and CDR2 SVGAGI (reference sequence). DNA of the CDR3: TGTGCCAGCAGTGACCCCGGGACAAACTTCTATGGCTACACCTTC. It specifies CASSDPGTNFYGYTF.

This clone has just one count. This chain connects TRBV11-1 to TRBJ2-7; 10 bases agree with TRBD1. Germline trimming cut 5 bases from V and 1 base from J; bases unmatched to any gene: 5. This CDR3 region has 15 residues. The V gene's germline CDR1 is SGHAT and CDR2 FQDESV (reference sequence). The CDR3 region is CASSPAGQGSYEQYF. The CDR3 coding sequence is TGTGCCAGCAGCCCCGCGGGACAGGGGTCCTACGAGCAGTACTTC. Looking up the rest from reference TRBV11-1 and TRBJ2-7 gives the full variable domain: EAEVAQSPRYKITEKSQAVAFWCDPISGHATLYWYRQILGQGPELLVQFQDESVVDDSQLPKDRFSAERLKGVDSTLKIQPAELGDSAMYLCASSPAGQGSYEQYFGPGTRLTVT.

The chain employs TRBV4-1 and TRBJ1-5; 9 bases are a match to TRBD1. This CDR3 region has 20 residues. Per germline, CDR1 MGHRA and CDR2 YSYEKL. With 3 bases clipped from V and 5 bases from J, the junction kept 20 bases outside the gene matches. The CDR3 coding sequence is TGCGCCAGCAGCCACGCCCAACCGGGACAGGGAATTAAATTAGATCAGCCCCAGCATTTT. Translation: CASSHAQPGQGIKLDQPQHF.

The table lists this clone with a count of one. The genes are TRBV7-9 and TRBJ2-2, with TRBD2 matching over 10 bases. Germline V lookup: CDR1 SEHNR, CDR2 FQNEAQ (reference sequence). This CDR3 is 16 amino acids long. Trimming took 2 bases from V and 5 from J; bases not matched to a gene: 5. The CDR3 DNA sequence: TGTGCCAGCAGCTTAAGGAAGCGGGAGGGGACCGGGGAGCTGTTTTTT. Its translation: CASSLRKREGTGELFF.

Regarding this clone: At the DNA level, this CDR3 is encoded by other sequences in the same sample as well. This chain uses TRBV5-1 with TRBJ2-7, with 10 nucleotides matching TRBD2. Germline V gene data show CDR1 as SGHRS and CDR2 as YFSETQ. V shed 2 bases and J 1 base; nucleotides not matched to a gene: 0. The CDR3 sequence is 14 residues long. The DNA for the CDR3 is TGCGCCAGCAGCTTAGCGGGAGGGTCCTACGAGCAGTACTTC. This sequence encodes CASSLAGGSYEQYF.

The rearrangement joins TRBV29-1 to TRBJ2-3; D not resolved. Between the trimmed V and J ends, which lost 4 bases and 5 bases, there was a span of 4 bases. The CDR3 is 10 amino acids. The V gene's germline CDR1 is SQVTM and CDR2 ANQGSEA. The CDR3 sequence: CSVVQDTQYF. CDR3 DNA sequence: TGCAGCGTTGTTCAAGATACGCAGTATTTT.

The rearrangement links TRBV4-2 to TRBJ2-3, with TRBD2 matching 10 bases. In germline, CDR1 is LGHNA, CDR2 YNFKEQ. This CDR3 region has 18 residues. J lost 3 bases, V lost 5 bases, and 14 bases had no gene match. CDR3 amino acids: CASSGGLAGVPGTDTQYF. In nucleotides, the CDR3 is TGTGCCAGCAGCGGGGGGCTAGCGGGAGTTCCGGGGACAGATACGCAGTATTTT.

The chain has TRBV28 and TRBJ2-7; no clear D gene. The germline V and J ends were trimmed by 7 bases and 4 bases, with 8 bases remaining between them. CDR3 length: 11 residues. CDR1 is MDHEN and CDR2 is SYDVKM in the germline V gene. CDR3 region: CASTSRYEQYF. CDR3 coding DNA: TGTGCCAGCACCTCTCGTTACGAGCAGTACTTC.

The J gene is TRBJ1-1, the V gene TRBV29-1; D gene ambiguous. The CDR3 length is 12 residues. V was shortened by 3 bases and J by 0 bases, with 5 bases between the two germline ends. The germline CDR1 and CDR2 sequences are SQVTM and ANQGSEA. In nucleotides, the CDR3 is TGCAGCGTTGACAGGATGAACACTGAAGCTTTCTTT. Encoded protein: CSVDRMNTEAFF. The full variable domain, completed using reference TRBV29-1 and TRBJ1-1, is SAVISQKPSRDICQRGTSLTIQCQVDSQVTMMFWYRQQPGQSLTLIATANQGSEATYESGFVIDKFPISRPNLTFSTLTVSNMSPEDSSIYLCSVDRMNTEAFFGQGTRLTVV.

CDR3 coding DNA: TGTGCCAGCAGTGACAGACTATTATCTTCCGGGGAGCTGTTTTTT. Its protein is CASSDRLLSSGELFF. The gene calls are TRBV25-1 and TRBJ2-2, with a possible D match to TRBD2 (5 bases). Germline-derived CDR1 and CDR2 are MGHDK and SYGVNS. The V end was cut by 3 bases, the J end by 6 bases, with 14 bases between. The CDR3 runs to 15 residues.

The gene calls are TRBV7-9 and TRBJ2-3; D perhaps matches TRBD1 (7 bases). The germline V gene encodes CDR1 SEHNR and CDR2 FQNEAQ (reference sequence). Between the trimmed V and J ends, which lost 8 bases and 6 bases, there was a span of 9 bases. This CDR3 contains 11 residues. The CDR3 reads CASGGGDTQYF. The CDR3 DNA follows: TGTGCCAGCGGAGGGGGCGATACGCAGTATTTT. Full variable domain (remainder filled in from reference TRBV7-9 and TRBJ2-3): DTGVSQNPRHKITKRGQNVTFRCDPISEHNRLYWYRQTLGQGPEFLTYFQNEAQLEKSRLLSDRFSAERPKGSFSTLEIQRTEQGDSAMYLCASGGGDTQYFGPGTRLTVL.

The J gene is TRBJ1-2, the V gene TRBV6-1, with a tentative D call TRBD1 (5 bases). Deletions cut 8 bases from V and 4 bases from J, with 11 bases between. The CDR3 extends over 12 amino acids. Germline assignment: CDR1 MNHNS and CDR2 SASEGT. The CDR3 region has the DNA TGTGCCAGCCAGGGTTTTACCTATGGCTACACCTTC. This encodes CASQGFTYGYTF.